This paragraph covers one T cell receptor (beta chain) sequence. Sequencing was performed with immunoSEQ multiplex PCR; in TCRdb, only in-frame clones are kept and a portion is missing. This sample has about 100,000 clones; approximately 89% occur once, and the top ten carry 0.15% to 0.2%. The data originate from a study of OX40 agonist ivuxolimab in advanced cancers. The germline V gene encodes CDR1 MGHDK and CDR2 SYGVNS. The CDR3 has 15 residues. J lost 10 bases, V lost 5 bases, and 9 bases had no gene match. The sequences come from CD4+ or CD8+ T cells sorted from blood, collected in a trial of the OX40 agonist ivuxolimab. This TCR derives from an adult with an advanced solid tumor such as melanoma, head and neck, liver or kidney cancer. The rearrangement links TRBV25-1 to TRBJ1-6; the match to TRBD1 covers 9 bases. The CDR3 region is CASSTPTGGLSPLHF. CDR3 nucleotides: TGTGCCAGCAGTACTCCCACAGGGGGCTTATCACCCCTCCACTTT.